The rows below give T cell receptor beta chains drawn from one sample of a study of blood T cell repertoires in COVID-19. Libraries were prepared by immunoSEQ multiplex PCR; TCRdb keeps only in-frame clonotypes and omits some of them. In the table there are 130,000 to 150,000 clones, around four fifths of which are singletons. The sample consisted of peripheral blood. These receptors were collected from a human donor in a cohort sampled during active COVID-19. Both conserved end residues are part of each CDR3. The D gene is left open where the match is weak. Size is omitted from some rows. Given values are once, few, many or a class for expanded clones.

NA	TRBV7-9	TRBJ2-7	NA	TGTGCCAGCAGCTTAGGAAGTGCGGCCGAGCAGTACTTC	CASSLGSAAEQYF
few	TRBV11-2	TRBJ1-3	NA	TGTGCCAGCAGCTTCCGGCCTGGGGCTAGGTCTGGAAACACCATATATTTT	CASSFRPGARSGNTIYF
NA	TRBV5-5	TRBJ1-3	NA	TGTGCCAGCAGCTTGCGGGGGTACGGAAACACCATATATTTT	CASSLRGYGNTIYF
few	TRBV6-1	TRBJ2-3	NA	TGTGCCAGCAGTGAGGGCCGCAGGGGCACAGATACGCAGTATTTT	CASSEGRRGTDTQYF
once	TRBV7-2	TRBJ1-2	NA	TGTGCCAGCAGCTTAGCGGGCGCTGTAGCTAACTATGGCTACACCTTC	CASSLAGAVANYGYTF
NA	TRBV2	TRBJ2-3	NA	TGTGCCAGCAGTGAACTGTCAGATACGCAGTATTTT	CASSELSDTQYF
NA	TRBV28	TRBJ1-4	NA	TGTGCCAGCAGTTTCGAACAGTGGAATGAAAAACTGTTTTTT	CASSFEQWNEKLFF
NA	TRBV7-8	TRBJ1-1	NA	TGTGCCAGCAGCTTACCGGGACAGAACACTGAAGCTTTCTTT	CASSLPGQNTEAFF
NA	TRBV7-6	TRBJ1-1	TRBD1	TGTGCCAGCAGCGCTGGGACAGGGCATGTGGGCACTGAAGCTTTCTTT	CASSAGTGHVGTEAFF
NA	TRBV13	TRBJ1-3	NA	TGTGCCAGCAGCCCCCGAGCCCTACCTGGAAACACCATATATTTT	CASSPRALPGNTIYF
NA	TRBV28	TRBJ2-3	TRBD1	TGTGCCAGCAGTTTGACAGGGGGCACAGATACGCAGTATTTT	CASSLTGGTDTQYF
NA	TRBV13	TRBJ2-2	TRBD1	TGTGCCAGCAGCTTAGCCCAAAAATCGGACAGGGGGATGGCCGGGGAGCTGTTTTTT	CASSLAQKSDRGMAGELFF
NA	TRBV19	TRBJ1-2	NA	TGTGCCAGTAGTATAGTGAGTCATGGCTACACCTTC	CASSIVSHGYTF
few	TRBV6-2/TRBV6-3	TRBJ1-5	NA	TGTGCCAGCAGCAGGGAGAGCAATCAGCCCCAGCATTTT	CASSRESNQPQHF
NA	TRBV7-3	TRBJ1-2	NA	TGTGCCAGCAGCCTACACAGGGAGTCGCGCTATGGCTACACCTTC	CASSLHRESRYGYTF
NA	TRBV4-3	TRBJ2-2	TRBD2	TGCGCCAGCAGCCTGCGCGGGGGAGCGAACACCGGGGAGCTGTTTTTT	CASSLRGGANTGELFF
NA	TRBV27	TRBJ2-2	TRBD2	TGTGCCACCTACGCCGTGGGGGGGGGCACCGGGGAGCTGTTTTTT	CATYAVGGGTGELFF
NA	TRBV9	TRBJ2-5	TRBD2	TGTGCCAGCAGCGCCGGGACTAGCGGGAGGGAGACCCAGTACTTC	CASSAGTSGRETQYF
many	TRBV6-5	TRBJ2-7	TRBD1	TGTGCCAGCAGTAAGGACAGGTCCTACGAGCAGTACTTC	CASSKDRSYEQYF
NA	TRBV20-1	TRBJ1-6	NA	TGCAGTGCTAGTCAGGGTAGGCCCCCTTCACCCCTCCACTTT	CSASQGRPPSPLHF
NA	TRBV7-2	TRBJ1-5	TRBD1	TGTGCCAGCAGCCCTGACAGGGATCAGCCCCAGCATTTT	CASSPDRDQPQHF
NA	TRBV7-9	TRBJ2-5	NA	TGTGCCAGCAGCTTAAATTCAGGGACCCAGTACTTC	CASSLNSGTQYF
NA	TRBV24-1	TRBJ1-2	NA	TGTGCCACCAGTGACAGGACAGCGGATGGCTACACCTTC	CATSDRTADGYTF
NA	TRBV18	TRBJ1-5	TRBD1	TGTGCCAGCTCACCACGGGCGACAGGGAAGGGTCAGCCCCAGCATTTT	CASSPRATGKGQPQHF
once	TRBV9	TRBJ2-1	TRBD2	TGTGCCAGCAGCGTAGTAGCGGGGGCTGACAATGAGCAGTTCTTC	CASSVVAGADNEQFF
NA	TRBV27	TRBJ2-6	NA	TGTGCCAGCAGTTTACGGACTCAGAAATCCTCTGGGGCCAACGTCCTGACTTTC	CASSLRTQKSSGANVLTF
NA	TRBV3-1/TRBV3-2	TRBJ1-1	TRBD1	TGTGCCAGCGCCAAGGGGGTGACAGGGAGCACTGAAGCTTTCTTT	CASAKGVTGSTEAFF
NA	TRBV4-2	TRBJ1-1	TRBD1	TGTGCCAGCAGCCATGTGGGACAGGGAGGTACTGAAGCTTTCTTT	CASSHVGQGGTEAFF
NA	TRBV19	TRBJ1-5	NA	TGTGCCTCGCGAAGGAGGGGCAATCAGCCCCAGCATTTT	CASRRRGNQPQHF
NA	TRBV18	TRBJ2-2	NA	TGTGCCAGCTCACTCCAGGGACTCACGAACACCGGGGAGCTGTTTTTT	CASSLQGLTNTGELFF
once	TRBV4-3	TRBJ1-6	NA	TGCGCCAGCAGCCAAGATCCGGGAAACTCCTATAATTCACCCCTCCACTTT	CASSQDPGNSYNSPLHF
NA	TRBV7-2	TRBJ1-1	NA	TGTGCCAGCAGCTTAGCCGGGCGCGCGGGCACTGAAGCTTTCTTT	CASSLAGRAGTEAFF
once	TRBV4-1	TRBJ2-6	TRBD1	TGCGCCAGCAGCCAAGACGGAGGGACAGGGGTACGCGCTGGGGCCAACGTCCTGACTTTC	CASSQDGGTGVRAGANVLTF
NA	TRBV5-6	TRBJ1-4	NA	TGTGCCAGCAGCTTGTTGCAGGCAACTAATGAAAAACTGTTTTTT	CASSLLQATNEKLFF
NA	TRBV28	TRBJ1-2	TRBD1	TGTGCCAGCAGAATTCAGGGGGCGGCTAACTATGGCTACACCTTC	CASRIQGAANYGYTF
NA	TRBV29-1	TRBJ2-2	NA	TGCAGCGTTGAGGGGGGGCAGACCACCGGGGAGCTGTTTTTT	CSVEGGQTTGELFF
NA	TRBV18	TRBJ2-3	TRBD2	TGTGCCAGCTCACCAGGACTAGCGGGGGGTACGCTAGCAGATACGCAGTATTTT	CASSPGLAGGTLADTQYF
NA	TRBV5-1	TRBJ1-2	NA	TGCGCCAGCAGCTTGGCCTCAGGGGATAGAGGATATGGCTACACCTTC	CASSLASGDRGYGYTF
NA	TRBV7-9	TRBJ2-1	NA	TGTGCCAGCACCCCCCGGGACACGACGTACAATGAGCAGTTCTTC	CASTPRDTTYNEQFF
few	TRBV19	TRBJ1-1	NA	TGTGCCAGTAGTATGAAACAGGGTAGCAAAGCTTTCTTT	CASSMKQGSKAFF
NA	TRBV19	TRBJ1-1	TRBD1	TGTGCCAGTAGCCTCCTCGACAGGGAGGCTTTCTTT	CASSLLDREAFF
once	TRBV7-6	TRBJ2-3	NA	TGTGCCAGCAGCCGTAGCGGATATAGCACAGATACGCAGTATTTT	CASSRSGYSTDTQYF